The sequence of this TCR beta chain was determined in a study of blood T cell repertoires in COVID-19. Study summary: Whether acute or convalescent, the COVID-19 samples came from the United States, Italy and Spain.

As originally analysed: By means of reference gene primer amplification, nucleated cell counts were estimated. Assay: immunoSEQ multiplex PCR; the TCRdb copy retains only in-frame clones and omits some. Clone size and V and J calls were adopted from that table, with D and trimming inferred from the DNA. Of around 300,000 clones in the sample, around 90% were seen once. Participants, roughly 18 to 89 years old, spanned fewer than 30 US areas. Two negative PCRs, clearance, or symptom resolution were required of recovered Cohort 3 donors. CDR1 is KGHSH, CDR2 LQKENI, per germline. The germline V and J ends were trimmed by 3 bases and 8 bases, with 13 bases remaining between them. The CDR3 consists of 13 residues.

This chain joins TRBV18 and TRBJ1-2; the D is unclear. This TCR was recovered from a woman in her thirties or forties who had recovered from COVID-19. The specimen was PBMCs or T cells enriched from blood (not recorded which). The CDR3 spells CASSPPWRGGYTF. The DNA for the CDR3 is TGTGCCAGCTCACCCCCTTGGAGAGGAGGCTACACCTTC.